This TCR beta chain was sequenced during a study of siplizumab effects on memory and regulatory T cells. The V end was cut by 1 base, the J end by 4 bases, with 12 bases between. The CDR3 is 15 amino acids. Germline CDR1 and CDR2: LNHNV and YYDKDF (reference sequence). TCRdb's table, derived via immunoSEQ multiplex PCR, lists solely in-frame clones and lacks some. Found here are around 61,000 clones, 95% to 98% of them singletons; the top ten hold about 1.1%. This sequence was found in a human donor in good health. Sequences were obtained from naive CD8+ T cells sorted from blood. V and J are TRBV15 and TRBJ2-3, with TRBD2 as a possible D gene (7 bases). In nucleotides, the CDR3 is TGTGCCACCAGCAGAGTGCGGGGGCTCCCAGATACGCAGTATTTT. This gives the protein CATSRVRGLPDTQYF.